The rows below give T cell receptor beta chains drawn from one sample of a study of T cell responses to AZD1222 COVID-19 vaccine. Generated by immunoSEQ multiplex PCR, the TCRdb table keeps only in-frame clones and is missing some. Here the sample spans approximately 120,000 clones, 80% to 90% being singletons. Source: peripheral blood, taken on day 0 of AZD1222 vaccination. These receptors were obtained from an adult in good health. The CDR3 runs from the conserved cysteine through the conserved F or W. The order of the fields is J gene, clone size, D gene, V gene, CDR3 DNA, CDR3 protein. The D gene is left open where the match is weak. Rows may omit the clone size; those that give it use once, few, many or a size class.

j_gene: TRBJ2-7; abundance: .; d_gene: TRBD1; v_gene: TRBV28; CDR3nt: TGTGCCAGCAGTTTATCCGGACAGGTCGGGCAGTACTTC; CDR3aa: CASSLSGQVGQYF
j_gene: TRBJ1-4; abundance: .; d_gene: .; v_gene: TRBV14; CDR3nt: TGTGCCAGCAGCCAAGTCGGGTTTAATGAAAAACTGTTTTTT; CDR3aa: CASSQVGFNEKLFF
j_gene: TRBJ2-2; abundance: .; d_gene: .; v_gene: TRBV28; CDR3nt: TGTGCCAGCAGTTTCCTCCCGGGGGAGCTGTTTTTT; CDR3aa: CASSFLPGELFF
j_gene: TRBJ2-7; abundance: once; d_gene: TRBD1; v_gene: TRBV7-7; CDR3nt: TGTGCCAGCAGCCAGGGACAGGGGGACGAGCAGTACTTC; CDR3aa: CASSQGQGDEQYF
j_gene: TRBJ2-5; abundance: once; d_gene: .; v_gene: TRBV18; CDR3nt: TGTGCCAGCTCACCACTTTCGGGCAGTTGGGAGACCCAGTACTTC; CDR3aa: CASSPLSGSWETQYF
j_gene: TRBJ2-4; abundance: .; d_gene: .; v_gene: TRBV18; CDR3nt: TGTGCCAGCTCACCAGGGACGGACAAAAACATTCAGTACTTC; CDR3aa: CASSPGTDKNIQYF
j_gene: TRBJ2-5; abundance: .; d_gene: .; v_gene: TRBV15; CDR3nt: TGTGCCACCAGCAGATCCAGAGGGACGGAAGAGACCCAGTACTTC; CDR3aa: CATSRSRGTEETQYF
j_gene: TRBJ2-5; abundance: .; d_gene: TRBD1; v_gene: TRBV5-6; CDR3nt: TGTGCCAGCAGCTTGGGGACAGGGGGTCAACAGTACTTC; CDR3aa: CASSLGTGGQQYF
j_gene: TRBJ2-3; abundance: .; d_gene: .; v_gene: TRBV15; CDR3nt: TGTGCCACCAGCAGAGATAAACGACCCACAGATACGCAGTATTTT; CDR3aa: CATSRDKRPTDTQYF
j_gene: TRBJ2-1; abundance: .; d_gene: TRBD1; v_gene: TRBV27; CDR3nt: TGTGCCAGCAGTTTACAGAGACAGGGGGCTGGGAATGAGCAGTTCTTC; CDR3aa: CASSLQRQGAGNEQFF